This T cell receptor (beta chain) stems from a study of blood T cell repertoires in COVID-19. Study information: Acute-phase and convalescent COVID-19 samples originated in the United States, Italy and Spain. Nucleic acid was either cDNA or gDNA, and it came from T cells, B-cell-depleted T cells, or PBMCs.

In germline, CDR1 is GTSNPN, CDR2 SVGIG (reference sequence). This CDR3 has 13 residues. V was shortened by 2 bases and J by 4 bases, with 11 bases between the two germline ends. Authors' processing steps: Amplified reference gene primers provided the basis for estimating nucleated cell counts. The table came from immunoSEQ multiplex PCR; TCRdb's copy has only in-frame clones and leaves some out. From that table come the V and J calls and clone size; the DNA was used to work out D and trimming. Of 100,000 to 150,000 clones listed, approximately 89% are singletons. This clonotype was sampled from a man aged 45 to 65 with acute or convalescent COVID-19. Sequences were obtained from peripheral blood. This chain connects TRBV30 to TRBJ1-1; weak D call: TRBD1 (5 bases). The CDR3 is CAWSSTGVTEAFF. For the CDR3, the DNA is TGTGCCTGGAGTTCCACAGGAGTCACTGAAGCTTTCTTT.